This TCR beta chain came from a study of molecular identifiers for immune sequencing clone quantification. TCRdb re-called the PCR reads through MiXCR, storing one row per CDR3 protein. Among tens of thousands of distinct CDR3 sequences listed, 15% to 20% were seen once. V was clipped by 6 bases and J by 5 bases; unmatched bases: 9. The CDR3 runs 14 residues. CD8+CD4-CCR7+CD45RA+ cells were sorted as naive CD8 T cells. The specimen was naive CD8+ T cells from blood, with Jurkat cell RNA spiked in. Regarding subset: FACS-sorted CD8+CD4-CCR7+CD45RA+ naive T cells. This sequence joins TRBV12-3 or TRBV12-4 and TRBJ2-5; 7 bases match TRBD2. This receptor was obtained from a human donor in good health. Some libraries in this study had Jurkat cell RNA spiked in. The CDR3 loop is CASRGSGGPETQYF. DNA of the CDR3: TGTGCCAGCAGAGGGTCGGGGGGACCCGAGACCCAGTACTTC.